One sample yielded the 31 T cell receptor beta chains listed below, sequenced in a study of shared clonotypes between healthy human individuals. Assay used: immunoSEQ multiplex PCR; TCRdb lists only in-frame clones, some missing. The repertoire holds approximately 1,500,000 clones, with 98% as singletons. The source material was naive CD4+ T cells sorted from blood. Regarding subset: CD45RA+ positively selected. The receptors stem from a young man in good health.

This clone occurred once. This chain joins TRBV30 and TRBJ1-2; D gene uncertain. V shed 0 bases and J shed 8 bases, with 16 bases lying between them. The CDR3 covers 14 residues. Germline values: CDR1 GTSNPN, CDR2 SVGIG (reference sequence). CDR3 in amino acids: CAWSVPEQPRGYTF. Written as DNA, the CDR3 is TGTGCCTGGAGTGTACCGGAACAGCCTAGAGGCTACACCTTC. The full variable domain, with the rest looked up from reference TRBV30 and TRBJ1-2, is SQTIHQWPATLVQPVGSPLSLECTVEGTSNPNLYWYRQAAGRGLQLLFYSVGIGQISSEVPQNLSASRPQDRQFILSSKKLLLSDSGFYLCAWSVPEQPRGYTFGSGTRLTVV.

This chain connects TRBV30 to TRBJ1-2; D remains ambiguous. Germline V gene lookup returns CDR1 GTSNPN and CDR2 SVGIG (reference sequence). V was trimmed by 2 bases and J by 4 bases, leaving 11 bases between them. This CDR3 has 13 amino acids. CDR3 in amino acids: CAWSSGLSYGYTF. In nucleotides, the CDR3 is TGTGCCTGGAGTTCTGGACTTAGCTATGGCTACACCTTC.

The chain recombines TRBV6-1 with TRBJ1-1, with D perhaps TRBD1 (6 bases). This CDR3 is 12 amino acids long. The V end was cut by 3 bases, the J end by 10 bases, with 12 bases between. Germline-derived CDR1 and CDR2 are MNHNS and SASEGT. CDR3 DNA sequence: TGTGCCAGCAGTGAGAACAGGGTTACAGCTTTCTTT. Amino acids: CASSENRVTAFF.

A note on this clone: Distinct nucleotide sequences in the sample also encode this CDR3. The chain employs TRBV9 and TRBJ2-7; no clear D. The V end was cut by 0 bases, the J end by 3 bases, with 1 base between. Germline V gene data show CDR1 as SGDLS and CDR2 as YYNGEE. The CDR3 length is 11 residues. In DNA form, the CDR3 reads TGTGCCAGCAGCGTAGGCTACGAGCAGTACTTC. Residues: CASSVGYEQYF.

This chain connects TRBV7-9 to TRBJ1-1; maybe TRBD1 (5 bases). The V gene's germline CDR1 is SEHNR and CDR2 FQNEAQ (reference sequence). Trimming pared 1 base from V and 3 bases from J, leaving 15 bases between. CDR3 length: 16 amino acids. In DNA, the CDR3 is TGTGCCAGCAGCTTAGGGTGGCGGGGGAAGGACACTGAAGCTTTCTTT. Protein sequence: CASSLGWRGKDTEAFF.

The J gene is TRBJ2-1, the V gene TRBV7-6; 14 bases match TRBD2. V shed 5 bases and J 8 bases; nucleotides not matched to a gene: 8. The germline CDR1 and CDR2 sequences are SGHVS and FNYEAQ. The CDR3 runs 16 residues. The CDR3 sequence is CASSTRLAGGRDEQFF. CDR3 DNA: TGTGCCAGCAGCACACGACTAGCGGGAGGGCGGGATGAGCAGTTCTTC.

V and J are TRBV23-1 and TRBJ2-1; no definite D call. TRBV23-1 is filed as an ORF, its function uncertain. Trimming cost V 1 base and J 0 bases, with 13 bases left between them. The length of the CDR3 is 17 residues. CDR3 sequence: CASSQFLWRSSYNEQFF. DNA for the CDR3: TGCGCCAGCAGTCAATTCCTATGGCGGAGCTCCTACAATGAGCAGTTCTTC.

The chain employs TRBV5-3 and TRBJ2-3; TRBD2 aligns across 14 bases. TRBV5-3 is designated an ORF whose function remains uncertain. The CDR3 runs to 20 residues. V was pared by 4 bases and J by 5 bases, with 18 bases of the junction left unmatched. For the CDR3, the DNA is TGTGCCAGAAGCCACCACGCTGGGACTAGCGGGAGATGTACAAAAGATACGCAGTATTTT. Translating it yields CARSHHAGTSGRCTKDTQYF.

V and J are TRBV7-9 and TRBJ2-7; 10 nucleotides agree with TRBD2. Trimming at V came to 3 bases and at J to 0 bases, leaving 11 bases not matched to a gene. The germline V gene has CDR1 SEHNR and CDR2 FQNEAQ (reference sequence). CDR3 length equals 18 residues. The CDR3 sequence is CASSFPPSGSLSSYEQYF. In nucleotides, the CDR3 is TGTGCCAGCAGCTTCCCCCCTAGCGGGAGCCTAAGCTCCTACGAGCAGTACTTC.

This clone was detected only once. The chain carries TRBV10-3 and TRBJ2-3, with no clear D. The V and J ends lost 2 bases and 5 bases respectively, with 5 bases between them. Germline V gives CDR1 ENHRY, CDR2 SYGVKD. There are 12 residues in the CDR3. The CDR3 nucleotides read TGTGCCATCAGTGAGGTTCAAGATACGCAGTATTTT. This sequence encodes CAISEVQDTQYF.

CDR3 residues: CASSQAPGGPADTQYF. The CDR3 coding sequence is TGTGCCAGCAGCCAGGCCCCGGGAGGCCCCGCAGATACGCAGTATTTT. The rearrangement uses TRBV14 and TRBJ2-3, with TRBD2 matching 7 bases. The germline V gene encodes CDR1 SGHDN and CDR2 FVKESK. V dropped 3 bases and J dropped 4; count of bases not matched to a gene: 10. The CDR3 is 16 amino acids.

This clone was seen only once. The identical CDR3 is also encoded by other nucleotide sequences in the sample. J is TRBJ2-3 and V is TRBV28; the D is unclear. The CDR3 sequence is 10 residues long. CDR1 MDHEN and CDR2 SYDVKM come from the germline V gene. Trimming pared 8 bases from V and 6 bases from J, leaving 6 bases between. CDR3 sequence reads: CASRGDTQYF. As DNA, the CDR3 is TGTGCCAGCCGAGGTGATACGCAGTATTTT.

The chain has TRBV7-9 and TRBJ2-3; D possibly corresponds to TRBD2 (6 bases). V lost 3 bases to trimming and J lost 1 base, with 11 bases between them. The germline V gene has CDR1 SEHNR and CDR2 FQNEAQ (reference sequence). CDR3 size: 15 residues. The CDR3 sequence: CASSLGGIGTDTQYF. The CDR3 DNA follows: TGTGCCAGCAGCTTGGGGGGTATCGGCACAGATACGCAGTATTTT.

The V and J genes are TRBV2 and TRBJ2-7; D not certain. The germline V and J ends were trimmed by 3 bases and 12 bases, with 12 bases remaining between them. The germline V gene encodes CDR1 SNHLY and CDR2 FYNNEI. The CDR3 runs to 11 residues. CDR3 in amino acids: CASSDLSLGYF. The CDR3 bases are TGTGCCAGCAGTGATCTCTCCCTGGGGTACTTC. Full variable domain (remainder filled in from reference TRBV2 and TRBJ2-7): EPEVTQTPSHQVTQMGQEVILRCVPISNHLYFYWYRQILGQKVEFLVSFYNNEISEKSEIFDDQFSVERPDGSNFTLKIRSTKLEDSAMYFCASSDLSLGYFGPGTRLTVT.

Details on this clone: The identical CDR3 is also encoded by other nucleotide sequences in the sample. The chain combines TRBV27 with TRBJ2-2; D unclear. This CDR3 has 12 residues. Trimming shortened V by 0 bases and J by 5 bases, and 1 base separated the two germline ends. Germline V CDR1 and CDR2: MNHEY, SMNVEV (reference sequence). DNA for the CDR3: TGTGCCAGCAGTTTATCGACCGGGGAGCTGTTTTTT. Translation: CASSLSTGELFF.

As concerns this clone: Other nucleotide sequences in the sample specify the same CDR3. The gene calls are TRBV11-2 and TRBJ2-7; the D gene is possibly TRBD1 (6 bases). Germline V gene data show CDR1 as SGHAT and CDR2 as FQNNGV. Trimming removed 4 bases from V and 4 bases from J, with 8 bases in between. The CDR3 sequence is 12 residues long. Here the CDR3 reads CASSSQGYEQYF. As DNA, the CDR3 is TGTGCCAGCAGCTCCCAGGGGTACGAGCAGTACTTC.

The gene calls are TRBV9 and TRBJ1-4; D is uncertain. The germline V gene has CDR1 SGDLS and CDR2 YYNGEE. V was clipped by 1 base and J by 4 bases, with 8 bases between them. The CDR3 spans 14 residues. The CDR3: CASSVMEYNEKLFF. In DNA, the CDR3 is TGTGCCAGCAGCGTAATGGAGTATAATGAAAAACTGTTTTTT.

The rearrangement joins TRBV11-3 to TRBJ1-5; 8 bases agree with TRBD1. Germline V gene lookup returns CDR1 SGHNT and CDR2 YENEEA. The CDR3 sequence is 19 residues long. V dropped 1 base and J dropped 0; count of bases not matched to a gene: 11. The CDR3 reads CASSLGHPKTGVSNQPQHF. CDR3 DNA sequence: TGTGCCAGCAGCTTAGGCCACCCTAAGACAGGGGTTAGCAATCAGCCCCAGCATTTT.

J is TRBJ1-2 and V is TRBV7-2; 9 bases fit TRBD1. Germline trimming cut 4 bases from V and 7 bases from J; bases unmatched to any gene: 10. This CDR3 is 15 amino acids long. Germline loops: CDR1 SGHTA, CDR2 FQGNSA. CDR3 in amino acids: CASSSNRGRNGGYTF. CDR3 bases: TGTGCCAGCAGCTCCAACAGGGGGCGGAACGGTGGCTACACCTTC.

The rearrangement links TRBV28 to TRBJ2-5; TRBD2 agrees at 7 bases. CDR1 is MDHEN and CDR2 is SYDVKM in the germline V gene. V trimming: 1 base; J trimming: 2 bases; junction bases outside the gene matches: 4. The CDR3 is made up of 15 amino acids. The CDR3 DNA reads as TGTGCCAGCAGTTTATCGGGAGGATCGCAAGAGACCCAGTACTTC. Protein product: CASSLSGGSQETQYF.

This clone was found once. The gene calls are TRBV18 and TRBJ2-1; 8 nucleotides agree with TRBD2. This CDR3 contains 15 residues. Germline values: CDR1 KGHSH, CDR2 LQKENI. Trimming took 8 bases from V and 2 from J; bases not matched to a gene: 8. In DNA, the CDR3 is TGTGCCAGCACAGGTATAGCGGGGACCTACAATGAGCAGTTCTTC. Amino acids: CASTGIAGTYNEQFF.

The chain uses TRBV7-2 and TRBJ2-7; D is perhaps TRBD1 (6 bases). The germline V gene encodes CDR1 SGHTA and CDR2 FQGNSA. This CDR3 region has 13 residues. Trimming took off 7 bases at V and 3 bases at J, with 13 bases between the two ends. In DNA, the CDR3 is TGTGCCAGCACCAGGACAGCAAACTACGAGCAGTACTTC. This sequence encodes CASTRTANYEQYF.

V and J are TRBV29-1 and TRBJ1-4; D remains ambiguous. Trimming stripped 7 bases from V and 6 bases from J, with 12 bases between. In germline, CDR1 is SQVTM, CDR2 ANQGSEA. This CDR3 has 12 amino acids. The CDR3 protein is CSGGLEDEKLFF. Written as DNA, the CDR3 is TGCAGCGGAGGGCTGGAGGATGAAAAACTGTTTTTT.

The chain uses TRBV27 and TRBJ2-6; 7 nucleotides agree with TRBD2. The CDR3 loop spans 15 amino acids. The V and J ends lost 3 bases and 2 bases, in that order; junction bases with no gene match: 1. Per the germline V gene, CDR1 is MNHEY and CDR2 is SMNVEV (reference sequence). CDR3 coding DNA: TGTGCCAGCAGTTTCGGGGGGACTGGGGCCAACGTCCTGACTTTC. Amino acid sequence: CASSFGGTGANVLTF.

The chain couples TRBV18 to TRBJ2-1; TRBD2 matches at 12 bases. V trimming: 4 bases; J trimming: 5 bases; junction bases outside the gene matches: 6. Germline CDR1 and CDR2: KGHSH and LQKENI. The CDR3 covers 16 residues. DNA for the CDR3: TGTGCCAGCTCACAGCTAGCGGGAGGGGAGAACAATGAGCAGTTCTTC. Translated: CASSQLAGGENNEQFF.

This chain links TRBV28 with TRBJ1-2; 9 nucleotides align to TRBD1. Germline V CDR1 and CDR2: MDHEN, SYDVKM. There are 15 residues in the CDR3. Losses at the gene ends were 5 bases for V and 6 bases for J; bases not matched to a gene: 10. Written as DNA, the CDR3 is TGTGCCAGCAGTGTCCTCCGGGACAGGGTTCATGGCTACACCTTC. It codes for CASSVLRDRVHGYTF.

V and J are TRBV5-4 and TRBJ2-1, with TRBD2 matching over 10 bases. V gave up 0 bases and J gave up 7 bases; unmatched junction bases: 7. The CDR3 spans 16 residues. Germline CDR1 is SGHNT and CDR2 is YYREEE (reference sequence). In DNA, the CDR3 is TGTGCCAGCAGCTTGGCCGGGGTAGCGGGAGGAAATGAGCAGTTCTTC. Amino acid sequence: CASSLAGVAGGNEQFF.

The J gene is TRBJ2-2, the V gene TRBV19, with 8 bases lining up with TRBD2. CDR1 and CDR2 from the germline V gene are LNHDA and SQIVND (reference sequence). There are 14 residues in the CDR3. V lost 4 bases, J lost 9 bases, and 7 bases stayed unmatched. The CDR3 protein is CASSTSGRTRELFF. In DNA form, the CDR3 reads TGTGCCAGTAGTACAAGCGGGAGAACCCGGGAGCTGTTTTTT.

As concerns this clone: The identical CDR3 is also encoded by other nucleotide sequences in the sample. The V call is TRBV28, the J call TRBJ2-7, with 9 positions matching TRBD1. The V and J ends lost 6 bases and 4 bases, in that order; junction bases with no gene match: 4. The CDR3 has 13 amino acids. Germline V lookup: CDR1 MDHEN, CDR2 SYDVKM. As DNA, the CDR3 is TGTGCCAGCAGCCGGGACAGGGCTTACGAGCAGTACTTC. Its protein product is CASSRDRAYEQYF.

In DNA form, the CDR3 reads TGTGCCAGCAGCTTCCGAGCGGGAAACTCCTACAATGAGCAGTTCTTC. This gives the protein CASSFRAGNSYNEQFF. V is TRBV7-9 and J is TRBJ2-1; 7 bases line up with TRBD2. After removal of 3 bases from V and 0 bases from J, the junction contained 5 bases not matched to a gene. This CDR3 has 16 amino acids. Germline V gene data show CDR1 as SEHNR and CDR2 as FQNEAQ (reference sequence).

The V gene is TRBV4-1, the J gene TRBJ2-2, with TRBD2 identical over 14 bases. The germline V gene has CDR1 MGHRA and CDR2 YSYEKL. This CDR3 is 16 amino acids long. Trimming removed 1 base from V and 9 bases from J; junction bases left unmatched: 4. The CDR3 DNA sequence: TGCGCCAGCAGCCAAGCCGGGACTAGCGGGAGAAGGGAGCTGTTTTTT. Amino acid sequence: CASSQAGTSGRRELFF.